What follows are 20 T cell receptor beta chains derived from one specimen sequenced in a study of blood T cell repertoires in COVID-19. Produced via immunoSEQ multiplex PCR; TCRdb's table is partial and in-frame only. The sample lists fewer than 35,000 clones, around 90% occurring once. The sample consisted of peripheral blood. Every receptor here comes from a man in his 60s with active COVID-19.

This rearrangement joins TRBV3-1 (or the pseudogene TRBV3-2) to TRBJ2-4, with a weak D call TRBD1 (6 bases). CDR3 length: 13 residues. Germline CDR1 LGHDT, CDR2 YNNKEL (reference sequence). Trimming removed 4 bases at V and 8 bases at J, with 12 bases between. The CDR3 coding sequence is TGTGCCAGCAGCCCCGGGCCAGGGGACATTCAGTACTTC. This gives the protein CASSPGPGDIQYF.

CDR3 sequence: CASSLGHTDTQYF. CDR3 DNA: TGTGCCAGCAGCTTAGGTCACACAGATACGCAGTATTTT. The chain joins TRBV7-9 to TRBJ2-3; D remains ambiguous. The length of the CDR3 is 13 residues. The germline V and J ends were trimmed by 1 base and 2 bases, with 4 bases remaining between them. CDR1 and CDR2 (germline): SEHNR, FQNEAQ (reference sequence).

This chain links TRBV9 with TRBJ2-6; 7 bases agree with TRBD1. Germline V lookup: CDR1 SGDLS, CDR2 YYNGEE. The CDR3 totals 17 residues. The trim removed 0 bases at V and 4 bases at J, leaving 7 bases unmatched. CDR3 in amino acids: CASSVGDRARGANVLTF. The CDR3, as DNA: TGTGCCAGCAGCGTAGGAGACAGGGCGCGAGGGGCCAACGTCCTGACTTTC.

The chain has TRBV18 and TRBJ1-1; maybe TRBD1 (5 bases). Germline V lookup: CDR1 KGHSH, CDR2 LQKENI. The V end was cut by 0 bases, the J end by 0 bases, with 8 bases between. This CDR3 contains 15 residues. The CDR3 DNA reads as TGTGCCAGCTCACCACCGAACAGGATGAACACTGAAGCTTTCTTT. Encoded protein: CASSPPNRMNTEAFF.

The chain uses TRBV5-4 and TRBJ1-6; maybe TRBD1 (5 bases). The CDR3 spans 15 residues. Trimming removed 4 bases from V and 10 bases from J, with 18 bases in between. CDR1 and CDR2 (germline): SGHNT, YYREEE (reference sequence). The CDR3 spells CASSTGTPTRSPLHF. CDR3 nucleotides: TGTGCCAGCAGCACCGGGACTCCTACCCGATCACCCCTCCACTTT. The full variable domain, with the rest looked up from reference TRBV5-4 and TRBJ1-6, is ETGVTQSPTHLIKTRGQQVTLRCSSQSGHNTVSWYQQALGQGPQFIFQYYREEENGRGNFPPRFSGLQFPNYSSELNVNALELDDSALYLCASSTGTPTRSPLHFGNGTRLTVT.

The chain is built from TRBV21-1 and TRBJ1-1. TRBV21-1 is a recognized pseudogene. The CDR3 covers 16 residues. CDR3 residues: CASSPSPRGGLTEAFF. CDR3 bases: TGTGCCAGCAGCCCGAGTCCCCGGGGAGGATTGACTGAAGCTTTCTTT.

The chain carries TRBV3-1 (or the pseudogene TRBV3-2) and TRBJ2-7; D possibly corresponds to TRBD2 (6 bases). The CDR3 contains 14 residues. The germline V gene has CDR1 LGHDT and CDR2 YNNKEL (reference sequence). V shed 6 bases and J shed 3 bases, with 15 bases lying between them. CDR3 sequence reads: CASSPFSGGYEQYF. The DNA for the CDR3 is TGTGCCAGCAGTCCCTTCTCCGGGGGCTACGAGCAGTACTTC.

The CDR3 DNA reads TGTGCCAGCAGACCAGGTCCCCTCCGGGACAGGCACGAAAAACTGTTTTTT. Translation gives CASRPGPLRDRHEKLFF. The J gene is TRBJ1-4, the V gene TRBV28, with 8 bases lining up with TRBD1. The CDR3 runs 17 residues. The germline V gene encodes CDR1 MDHEN and CDR2 SYDVKM. V dropped 6 bases and J dropped 8; count of bases not matched to a gene: 17.

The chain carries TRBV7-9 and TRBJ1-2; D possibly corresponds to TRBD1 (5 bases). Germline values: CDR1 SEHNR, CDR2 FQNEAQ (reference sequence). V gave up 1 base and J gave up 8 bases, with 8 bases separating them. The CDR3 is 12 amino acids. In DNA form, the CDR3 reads TGTGCCAGCAGCTTAGTCAGGGTGGGCTACACCTTC. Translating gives CASSLVRVGYTF.

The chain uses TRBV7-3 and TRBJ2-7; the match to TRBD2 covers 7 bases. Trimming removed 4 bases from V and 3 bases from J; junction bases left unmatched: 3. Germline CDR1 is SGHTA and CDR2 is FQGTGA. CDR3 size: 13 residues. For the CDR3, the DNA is TGTGCCAGCAGCTACGGGGGGAGCTACGAGCAGTACTTC. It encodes CASSYGGSYEQYF. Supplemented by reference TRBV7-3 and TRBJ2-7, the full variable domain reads GAGVSQTPSNKVTEKGKYVELRCDPISGHTALYWYRQSLGQGPEFLIYFQGTGAADDSGLPNDRFFAVRPEGSVSTLKIQRTERGDSAVYLCASSYGGSYEQYFGPGTRLTVT.

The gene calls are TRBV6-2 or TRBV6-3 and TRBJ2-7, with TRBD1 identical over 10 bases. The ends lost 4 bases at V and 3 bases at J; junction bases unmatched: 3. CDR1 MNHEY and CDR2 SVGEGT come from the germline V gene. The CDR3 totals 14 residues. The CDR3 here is CASSSTGGSYEQYF. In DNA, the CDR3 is TGTGCCAGCAGTTCGACAGGGGGCAGCTACGAGCAGTACTTC.

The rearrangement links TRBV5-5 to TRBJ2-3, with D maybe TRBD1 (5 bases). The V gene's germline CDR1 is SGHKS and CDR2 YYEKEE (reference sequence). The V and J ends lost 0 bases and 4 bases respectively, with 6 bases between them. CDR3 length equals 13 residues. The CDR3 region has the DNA TGTGCCAGCAGCTTGGCAGGGTCAGATACGCAGTATTTT. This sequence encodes CASSLAGSDTQYF.

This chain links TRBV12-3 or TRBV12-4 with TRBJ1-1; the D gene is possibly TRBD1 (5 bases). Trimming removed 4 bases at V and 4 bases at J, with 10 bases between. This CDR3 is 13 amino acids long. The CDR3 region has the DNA TGTGCCAGCAGTTATCAGGGCCGCACTGAAGCTTTCTTT. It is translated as CASSYQGRTEAFF.

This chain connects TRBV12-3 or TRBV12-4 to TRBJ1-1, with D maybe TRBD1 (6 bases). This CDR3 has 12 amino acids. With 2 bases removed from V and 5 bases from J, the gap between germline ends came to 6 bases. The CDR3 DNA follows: TGTGCCAGCAGTTTACAGGGGACTGAAGCTTTCTTT. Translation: CASSLQGTEAFF.

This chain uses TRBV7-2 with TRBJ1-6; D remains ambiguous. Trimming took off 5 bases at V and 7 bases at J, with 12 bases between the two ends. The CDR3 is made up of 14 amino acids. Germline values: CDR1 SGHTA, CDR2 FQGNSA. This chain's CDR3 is CASSIGVANSPLHF. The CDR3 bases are TGTGCCAGCAGCATCGGGGTTGCCAATTCACCCCTCCACTTT.

CDR3 sequence: CASISLGVGAYNEQFF. CDR3 DNA: TGTGCCAGCATTTCCCTCGGGGTGGGGGCATACAATGAGCAGTTCTTC. This rearrangement joins TRBV5-6 to TRBJ2-1, with D possibly TRBD1 on 6 matching bases. The germline V gene has CDR1 SGHDT and CDR2 YYEEEE. The V gene lost 6 bases and the J gene lost 4 bases, with 20 bases spanning the gap. The CDR3 extends over 16 amino acids.

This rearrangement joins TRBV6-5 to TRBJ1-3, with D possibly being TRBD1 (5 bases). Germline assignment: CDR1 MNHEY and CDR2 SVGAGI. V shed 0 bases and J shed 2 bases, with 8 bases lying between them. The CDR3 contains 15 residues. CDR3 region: CASSYSAGAGNTIYF. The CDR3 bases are TGTGCCAGCAGTTACTCGGCGGGGGCTGGAAACACCATATATTTT.

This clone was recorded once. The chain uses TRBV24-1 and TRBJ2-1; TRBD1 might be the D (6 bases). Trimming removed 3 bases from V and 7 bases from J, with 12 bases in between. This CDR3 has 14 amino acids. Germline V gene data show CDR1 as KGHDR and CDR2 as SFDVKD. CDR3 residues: CATSDRTVGNEQFF. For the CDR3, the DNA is TGTGCCACCAGTGATAGGACAGTAGGAAATGAGCAGTTCTTC.

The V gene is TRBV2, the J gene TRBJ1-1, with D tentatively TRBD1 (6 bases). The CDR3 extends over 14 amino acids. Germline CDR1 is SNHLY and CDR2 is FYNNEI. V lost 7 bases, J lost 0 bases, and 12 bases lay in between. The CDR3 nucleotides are TGTGCCAGCATACGGACAGAGATGAACACTGAAGCTTTCTTT. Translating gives CASIRTEMNTEAFF.

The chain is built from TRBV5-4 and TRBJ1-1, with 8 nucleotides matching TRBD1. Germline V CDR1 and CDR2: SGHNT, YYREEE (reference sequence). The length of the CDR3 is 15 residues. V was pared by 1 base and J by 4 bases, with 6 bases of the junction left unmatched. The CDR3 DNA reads TGTGCCAGCAGCTTGAGCCGGGACAGGAGCACTGAAGCTTTCTTT. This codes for CASSLSRDRSTEAFF.